This record covers a single T cell receptor (beta chain). The CDR3 runs 17 residues. From germline, CDR1 is SGHNT and CDR2 YENEEA. Trimming took 0 bases from V and 0 from J; bases not matched to a gene: 5. In the original processing: Researchers report that nucleated cell counts were estimated from reference gene primer amplification. Libraries were prepared by immunoSEQ multiplex PCR; TCRdb keeps only in-frame clonotypes and omits some of them. That table supplies the V and J calls and clone size; D and trimming were determined from the DNA. The sample holds approximately 280,000 clones; around 88% are singletons and the top ten take roughly 6.2%. The sample comes from a study of blood T cell repertoires in COVID-19. Looking at the study overall: There were acute and convalescent COVID-19 samples, and they came from the United States, Italy and Spain.

Participants came from some 26 US areas, aged roughly 18 to 89 years. Symptom resolution, clearance, or two negative PCRs marked donors in Cohort 3 as recovered. Sequenced: PBMCs or T cells enriched from blood (not recorded which). This chain joins TRBV11-3 and TRBJ2-7, with 10 bases identical to TRBD1. The source is a woman aged 40-49 years who had recovered from COVID-19. CDR3 loop: CASSLDRGQGISYEQYF. CDR3 sequence (DNA): TGTGCCAGCAGCTTAGATCGGGGACAGGGGATCTCCTACGAGCAGTACTTC.